This TCR beta chain is drawn from a study of technical replicates of blood from a few donors. Germline CDR1 and CDR2: MRHNA and SNTAGT. The V gene end was trimmed by 8 bases and the J gene end by 1 base; junction bases not matched to a gene: 3. The length of the CDR3 is 14 residues. Only in-frame clones appear in the TCRdb table, and some are missing; sequencing was by immunoSEQ multiplex PCR. The table records around 13,000 clones, over 85% of them present only once. Material for sequencing was PBMCs. The rearrangement uses TRBV6-4 and TRBJ2-2, with 8 bases lining up with TRBD1. This receptor was obtained from a human donor in good health. As DNA, the CDR3 is TGTGCCAGCGCTGGGACAGGGAACACCGGGGAGCTGTTTTTT. Translating gives CASAGTGNTGELFF.